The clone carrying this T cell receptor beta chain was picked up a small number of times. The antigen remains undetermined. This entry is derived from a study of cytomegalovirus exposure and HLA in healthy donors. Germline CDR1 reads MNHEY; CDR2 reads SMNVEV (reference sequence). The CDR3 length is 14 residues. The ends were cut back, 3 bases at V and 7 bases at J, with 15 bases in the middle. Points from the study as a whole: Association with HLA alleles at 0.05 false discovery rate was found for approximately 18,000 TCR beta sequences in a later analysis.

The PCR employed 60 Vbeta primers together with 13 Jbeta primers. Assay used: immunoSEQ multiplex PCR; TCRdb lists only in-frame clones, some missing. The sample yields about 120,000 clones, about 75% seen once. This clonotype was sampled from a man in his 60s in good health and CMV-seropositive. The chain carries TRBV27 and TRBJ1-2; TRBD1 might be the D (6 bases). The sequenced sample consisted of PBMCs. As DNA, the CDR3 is TGTGCCAGCAGTTTTGCAGACAGGTCTTCTGGCTACACCTTC. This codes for CASSFADRSSGYTF.